What follows is one T cell receptor beta chain and its context. Enrollees, roughly 18 to 89 years old, lived in about two dozen US areas. Donors were grouped by their self-reported clinical history. Donors in Cohort 3 counted as recovered after two negative PCRs, clearance, or symptom resolution. Original handling: Scientists estimated how many nucleated cells there were by amplifying reference gene primers. Sequenced by immunoSEQ multiplex PCR; TCRdb stores in-frame clones only, minus some. That table is the source of V, J and clone size, and D and trimming were worked out from the DNA. Among 250,000 to 300,000 clones listed, about nine tenths were seen once. The data originate from a study of blood T cell repertoires in COVID-19. CDR1 and CDR2 from the germline V gene are SGHDT and YYEEEE. V was trimmed by 5 bases and J by 11 bases, leaving 20 bases between them. The CDR3 length is 15 residues.

Sequenced: PBMCs or T cells enriched from blood (not recorded which). The clonotype comes from a middle-aged woman who had recovered from COVID-19. The chain joins TRBV5-6 to TRBJ1-6; no clear D gene. CDR3 nucleotides: TGTGCCAGCAGTTCCGGACTCCTCGTTTTGCCACCCCTCCACTTT. Protein: CASSSGLLVLPPLHF.